This T cell receptor beta chain was sequenced in a study of T cell clonotyping in hematopoietic cell transplantation. General observations from the study: After transplant, recipient diversity fell while pathologically expanded clonotypes grew through day 180. No sorting was done, leaving CD4 and CD8 contributions mixed. Higher Inverse Simpson Index values in graft donor and pretransplant recipient predicted broader posttransplant TCR diversity.

TCRdb's copy holds only in-frame clones and misses some; the assay was immunoSEQ multiplex PCR. Of 15,000 or so clones in the sample, about 80% are singletons; the top ten hold approximately 6.4%. Samples: about 28 days before transplant, then days 30, 100 and 180 after. About this clone: Its specificity is not known.

CDR3 length: 15 residues. The germline V and J ends were trimmed by 5 bases and 4 bases, with 17 bases remaining between them. Looked up from germline, CDR1 is ENHRY and CDR2 is SYGVKD. The receptor comes from a female patient in her 40s who had an allogeneic stem cell transplant from a related donor, so T cells may come from the graft donor. Some clones in this sample may be carry-over from other donors' samples. The sequencing used PBMCs, collected 100 days after allogeneic stem cell transplant. The rearrangement joins TRBV10-3 to TRBJ2-5; no definite D call. DNA of the CDR3: TGTGCCATCAGTTCGGGCTCCCGGGTAGGAGAGACCCAGTACTTC. Its translation: CAISSGSRVGETQYF.